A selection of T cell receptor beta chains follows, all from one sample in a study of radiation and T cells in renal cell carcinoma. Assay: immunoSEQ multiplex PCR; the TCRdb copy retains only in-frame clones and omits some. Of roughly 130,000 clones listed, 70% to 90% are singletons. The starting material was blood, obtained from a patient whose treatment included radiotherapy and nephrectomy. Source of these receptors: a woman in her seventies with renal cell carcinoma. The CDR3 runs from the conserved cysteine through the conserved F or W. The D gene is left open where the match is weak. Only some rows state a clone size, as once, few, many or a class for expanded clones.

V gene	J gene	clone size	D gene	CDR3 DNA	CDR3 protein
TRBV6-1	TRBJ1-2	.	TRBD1	TGTGCCACCAGGACAGGGGGGCTGGTTAACTATGGCTACACCTTC	CATRTGGLVNYGYTF
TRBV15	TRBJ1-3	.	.	TGTGCCACCACCGGTGGAGGGGTTGGAAACACCATATATTTT	CATTGGGVGNTIYF
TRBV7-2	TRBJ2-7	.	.	TGTGCCAGCAGCTTACAGGGGCACTCAGAGCAGTACTTC	CASSLQGHSEQYF
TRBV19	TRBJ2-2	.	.	TGTGCCAGTAGTACCCTACCGGGGGTCGGGGAGCTGTTTTTT	CASSTLPGVGELFF
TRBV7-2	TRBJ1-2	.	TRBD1	TGTGCCAGCAGCTTAGGGGACAGGGTAGGAGGAGGCTACACCTTC	CASSLGDRVGGGYTF
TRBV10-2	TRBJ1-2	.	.	TGCGCCAGTTGGGACACTCAAACCCCCTATGGCTACACCTTC	CASWDTQTPYGYTF
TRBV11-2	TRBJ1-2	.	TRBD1	TGTGCCAGCAGCTTATTTGGATCCAGGACAGGGGAAGGCTACACCTTC	CASSLFGSRTGEGYTF
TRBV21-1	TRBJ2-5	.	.	TGTGCCAGTTTGAGGGACGGCAGTAAATCCCCGTACCAAGAGACCCAGTACTTC	CASLRDGSKSPYQETQYF
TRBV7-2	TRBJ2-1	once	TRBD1	TGTGCCAGCAGCTTACGACAGGGGGTAGGGCAGTTCTTC	CASSLRQGVGQFF
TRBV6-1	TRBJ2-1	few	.	TGTGCCTGTGACGGGGGTTCCTACAATGAGCAGTTCTTC	CACDGGSYNEQFF
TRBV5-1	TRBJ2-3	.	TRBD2	TGCGCCAGCAGCTCTAGCGGGGGGGTCCTCCGTAGCACAGATACGCAGTATTTT	CASSSSGGVLRSTDTQYF
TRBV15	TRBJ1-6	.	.	TGTGCCACCAGCAGAGAGGACAGCCATAATTCACCCCTCCACTTT	CATSREDSHNSPLHF
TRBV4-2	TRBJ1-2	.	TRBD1	TGTGCCAGCAGCCAAGACAGGGGGTTATCCTCTAACTATGGCTACACCTTC	CASSQDRGLSSNYGYTF
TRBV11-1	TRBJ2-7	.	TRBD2	TGTGCCAGCAGCGGTAGCGGCCTAGCGGGGGAGCTGACCTACGAGCAGTACTTC	CASSGSGLAGELTYEQYF
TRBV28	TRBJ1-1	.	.	TGTGCCAGCAGTTTAGTTTCTGGGGGCCACACTGAAGCTTTCTTT	CASSLVSGGHTEAFF
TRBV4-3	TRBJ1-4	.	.	TGCGCCAGCAGCCCGACAGCGCTCGCACATGAAAAACTGTTTTTT	CASSPTALAHEKLFF
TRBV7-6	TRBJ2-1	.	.	TGTGCCAGCAGCCCCGAGGGGCGGGGGCCTTACAATGAGCAGTTCTTC	CASSPEGRGPYNEQFF
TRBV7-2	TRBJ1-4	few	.	TGTGCCAGCAGCTTAGGGGCCCCCGGGAAACTGTTTTTT	CASSLGAPGKLFF
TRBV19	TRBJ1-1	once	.	TGTGCCAGTATGGAGGGTTTTGCTTTCTTT	CASMEGFAFF
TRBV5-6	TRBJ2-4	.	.	TGTGCCAGCAGCCCCCGGGGTAGCGTGGCCAAAAACATTCAGTACTTC	CASSPRGSVAKNIQYF
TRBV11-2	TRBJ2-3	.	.	TGTGCCAGCAGTCTTAGCGGTGCTAGCACAGATACGCAGTATTTT	CASSLSGASTDTQYF
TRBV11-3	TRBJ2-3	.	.	TGTGCCAGCAGCTCAGACAGAGATACGCAGTATTTT	CASSSDRDTQYF
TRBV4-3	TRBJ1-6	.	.	TGCGCCAGCAGCCCAAAGTCGGGGGGGAGCTCCTATAATTCACCCCTCCACTTT	CASSPKSGGSSYNSPLHF
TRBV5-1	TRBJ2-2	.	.	TGCGCCAGCAGCTCCGGGACTCCGGGCGGGGAGCTGTTTTTT	CASSSGTPGGELFF
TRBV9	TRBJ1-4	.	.	TGTGCCAGCAGCGTAGGTGCAACTAATGAAAAACTGTTTTTT	CASSVGATNEKLFF
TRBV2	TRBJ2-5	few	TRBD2	TGTGCCAGCAGTGGGGCGGGGGAAGGGACCCAGTACTTC	CASSGAGEGTQYF
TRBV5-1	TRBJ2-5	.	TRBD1	TGCGCCAGCAGCTTGGCACGGACAGGGGGGGTTCAAGAGACCCAGTACTTC	CASSLARTGGVQETQYF
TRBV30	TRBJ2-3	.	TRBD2	TGTGCCTGGAGACTCCCGGCGGGGGGGCCCGATACGCAGTATTTT	CAWRLPAGGPDTQYF
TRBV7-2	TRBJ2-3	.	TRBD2	TGTGCCAGCAGCCCCGGACTAGCGGGGGCCACAGATACGCAGTATTTT	CASSPGLAGATDTQYF
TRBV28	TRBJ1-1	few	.	TGTGCCAGCAGTTTAGGAGTTAACACTGAAGCTTTCTTT	CASSLGVNTEAFF
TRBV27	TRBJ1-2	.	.	TGTGCCAGCAGGCCTTCCGGGACAATTACTTTAGGCTACACCTTC	CASRPSGTITLGYTF
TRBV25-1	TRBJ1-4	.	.	TGTGCCAGCAGTAGTAATGAAAAACTGTTTTTT	CASSSNEKLFF
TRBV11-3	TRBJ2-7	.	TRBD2	TGTGCCAGCAGCCGAATAATTGGAATGGGACTAATAGGCTACGAGCAGTACTTC	CASSRIIGMGLIGYEQYF
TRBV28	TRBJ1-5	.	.	TGTGCCAGCAGTTCGATTTCTGGGGGCAATCAGCCCCAGCATTTT	CASSSISGGNQPQHF
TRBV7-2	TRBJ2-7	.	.	TGTGCCAGCAGCTTAGGTCGGCTTAATATCCACGAGCAGTACTTC	CASSLGRLNIHEQYF
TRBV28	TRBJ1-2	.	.	TGTGGCGCTGGGGGCCTTTATGGCTACACCTTC	CGAGGLYGYTF
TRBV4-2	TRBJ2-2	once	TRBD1	TGTGCCCCTAAGGACAGGGGATTCGGGGAGCTGTTTTTT	CAPKDRGFGELFF
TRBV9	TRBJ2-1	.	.	TGTGCCAGCAGCCCGGGGGGCGGGGGCAGCTCCTACAATGAGCAGTTCTTC	CASSPGGGGSSYNEQFF
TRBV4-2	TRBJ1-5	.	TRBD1	TGTGCCAGCAGCCAAGATACAGGGGCCAATCAGCCCCAGCATTTT	CASSQDTGANQPQHF
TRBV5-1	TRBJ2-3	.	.	TGCGCCAGCAGCTTGGAAAAGAGCACAGATACGCAGTATTTT	CASSLEKSTDTQYF
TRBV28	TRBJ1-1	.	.	TGTGCCAGCAGTTGGGGGGGAACTGAAGCTTTCTTT	CASSWGGTEAFF
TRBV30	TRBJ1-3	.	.	TGTGCCTGGAACCCGAGCTCTGGAAACACCATATATTTT	CAWNPSSGNTIYF
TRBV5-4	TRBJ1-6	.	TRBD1	TGTGCCAGCAGCTTGGCGACAGGGGAGTCACCCCTCCACTTT	CASSLATGESPLHF